This is a list of T cell receptor beta chains from one sample in a study of cytomegalovirus exposure and HLA in healthy donors. Profiled with immunoSEQ multiplex PCR; TCRdb holds only in-frame clones, not every one. This table has about 130,000 clones, 79% appearing once. Sample: PBMCs. The receptors derive from a man aged 35-49 years in good health and CMV-seropositive. Both conserved end residues are part of each CDR3. D genes are given only for firm matches. Clone sizes are given selectively: once, few, many, or a class where the clone is expanded.

- - TRBJ1-2 TRBV2 TGTGCCAGCAGTGTCAACCTCGGGAACTATGGCTACACCTTC CASSVNLGNYGYTF
- - TRBJ1-2 TRBV20-1 TGCAGTGCTAGTCAGGGATCTGGCTACACCTTC CSASQGSGYTF
- - TRBJ1-3 TRBV10-3 TGTGCCATCAGTGAGTCGATGGCAGGGACTGGAAACACCATATATTTT CAISESMAGTGNTIYF
- - TRBJ2-3 TRBV11-2 TGTGCCAGCAGCTTCCCAGAAGATACGCAGTATTTT CASSFPEDTQYF
- TRBD1 TRBJ2-7 TRBV6-5 TGTGCCAGCAGTGAGGACAGGGGGCGAGTCGAGCAGTACTTC CASSEDRGRVEQYF
- TRBD2 TRBJ2-7 TRBV10-3 TGTGCCGACTCTTTGGCGGGAGGGCCTTACGAGCAGTACTTC CADSLAGGPYEQYF
few TRBD2 TRBJ2-7 TRBV7-8 TGTGCCAGCAGCTTTAGCGGGAGGGCCCTCTGGTCCTACGAGCAGTACTTC CASSFSGRALWSYEQYF
- - TRBJ2-7 TRBV27 TGTGCCAGCAGGTCGAGCGGTTTACTCTCCTACGAGCAGTACTTC CASRSSGLLSYEQYF
- TRBD1 TRBJ2-7 TRBV12-5 TGTGCTAGTGGTGGAGGGACAGGGTCCTACGAGCAGTACTTC CASGGGTGSYEQYF
- - TRBJ2-7 TRBV9 TGTGCCAGCAGCGTTTCGGGGGAGCAGTACTTC CASSVSGEQYF
- - TRBJ1-4 TRBV19 TGTGCCAGTGGGGGGTCCTTTGAAAAACTGTTTTTT CASGGSFEKLFF
- - TRBJ2-7 TRBV28 TGTGCCGGGAGAGAACAGGGAACCTACGAGCAGTACTTC CAGREQGTYEQYF
- TRBD1 TRBJ2-7 TRBV6-1 TGTGCCAGCAGCGAAGGAGGGACAGGTCAGTACTTC CASSEGGTGQYF
- TRBD1 TRBJ2-7 TRBV19 TGTGCCAGTAGTATCCGACAGGGTAACTACGAGCAGTACTTC CASSIRQGNYEQYF
once - TRBJ2-7 TRBV6-6 TGTGCCAGCAGTCAGGACATAGCCTACGAGCAGTACTTC CASSQDIAYEQYF
- TRBD2 TRBJ2-3 TRBV5-4 TGTGCCAGCAGCTTGCGGACTAGCGTTACCACAGATACGCAGTATTTT CASSLRTSVTTDTQYF
once - TRBJ2-7 TRBV5-1 TGCGCCAGCAGCCCCGCCCCCTCTAGCGTCTACGAGCAGTACTTC CASSPAPSSVYEQYF
- TRBD2 TRBJ2-3 TRBV29-1 TGCAGCGTTGCGGGGGGAATTGTCACAGATACGCAGTATTTT CSVAGGIVTDTQYF
- TRBD2 TRBJ2-2 TRBV29-1 TGCAGCGTAACCGGACTAGCGGGAGACATAACCGGGGAGCTGTTTTTT CSVTGLAGDITGELFF
once TRBD1 TRBJ2-7 TRBV30 TGTGCCTGGAGTGTAGGGACAGGGGCCTACGAGCAGTACTTC CAWSVGTGAYEQYF
- TRBD2 TRBJ2-7 TRBV6-1 TGTGCCAGCAGTGGTGGGCTAGCGGGCCTCTACGAGCAGTACTTC CASSGGLAGLYEQYF
- TRBD1 TRBJ1-1 TRBV5-5 TGTGCCAGCAGCTCGGGACAGATGGACACTGAAGCTTTCTTT CASSSGQMDTEAFF
- - TRBJ2-1 TRBV7-9 TGTGCCAGCAGCCAGACTAGTAATTACAATGAGCAGTTCTTC CASSQTSNYNEQFF
- - TRBJ1-5 TRBV10-2 TGCGCCAGCGTGGCAGGGTTGGTCAATCAGCCCCAGCATTTT CASVAGLVNQPQHF